The 2 T cell receptor beta chains below all came from one sample that was sequenced in a study of blood T cell repertoires in COVID-19. TCRdb's table, derived via immunoSEQ multiplex PCR, lists solely in-frame clones and lacks some. The sample consists of around 300,000 clones, roughly 88% of them appearing once. The sequencing sample was made of peripheral blood. The receptors were sampled from a woman in her 70s with acute or convalescent COVID-19.

Only one count was recorded for this clone. The gene calls are TRBV19 and TRBJ2-4, with D perhaps TRBD1 (6 bases). Germline CDR1 and CDR2: LNHDA and SQIVND (reference sequence). V was pared by 3 bases and J by 11 bases, with 17 bases between. The CDR3 is 14 amino acids. Written as DNA, the CDR3 is TGTGCCAGTAGTATCACCACGACAGGTTCTTTTCAGTACTTC. Translating it yields CASSITTTGSFQYF.

This clone was observed a single time. The rearrangement uses TRBV2 and TRBJ2-5, with D maybe TRBD2 (6 bases). The germline gives CDR1 SNHLY, CDR2 FYNNEI. Trimming left V 6 bases short and J 4 bases short, with 12 bases between. The CDR3 has 13 residues. The CDR3 DNA sequence: TGTGCCAGCAGGGGGGACTCAGGAGAGACCCAGTACTTC. This sequence encodes CASRGDSGETQYF. Looking up the rest from reference TRBV2 and TRBJ2-5 gives the full variable domain: EPEVTQTPSHQVTQMGQEVILRCVPISNHLYFYWYRQILGQKVEFLVSFYNNEISEKSEIFDDQFSVERPDGSNFTLKIRSTKLEDSAMYFCASRGDSGETQYFGPGTRLLVL.